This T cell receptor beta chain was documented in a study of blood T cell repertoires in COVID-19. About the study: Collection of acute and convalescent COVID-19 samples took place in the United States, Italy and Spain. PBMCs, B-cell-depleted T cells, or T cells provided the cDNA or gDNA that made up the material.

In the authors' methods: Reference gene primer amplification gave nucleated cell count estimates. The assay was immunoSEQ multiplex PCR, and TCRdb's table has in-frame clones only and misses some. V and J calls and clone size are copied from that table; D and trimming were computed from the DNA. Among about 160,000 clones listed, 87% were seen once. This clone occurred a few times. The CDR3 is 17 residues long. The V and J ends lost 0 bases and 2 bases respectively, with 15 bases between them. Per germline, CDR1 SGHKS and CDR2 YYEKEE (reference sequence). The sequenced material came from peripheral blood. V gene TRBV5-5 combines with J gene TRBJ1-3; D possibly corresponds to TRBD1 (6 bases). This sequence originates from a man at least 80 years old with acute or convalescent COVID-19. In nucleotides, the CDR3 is TGTGCCAGCAGCTTGGCGGGGGGCGCGGGTACTGGAAACACCATATATTTT. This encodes CASSLAGGAGTGNTIYF.